The rows below give T cell receptor beta chains drawn from one sample of a study of blood T cell repertoires in COVID-19. Clones were read by immunoSEQ multiplex PCR, and TCRdb kept only the in-frame ones, dropping some. Of fewer than 350,000 clones in the sample, about nine tenths are singletons; the top ten hold approximately 2.4%. Sequencing used PBMCs or T cells enriched from blood (not recorded which). All receptors come from a woman in her forties with acute COVID-19. The CDR3 runs from the conserved cysteine through the conserved F or W. A D gene is named only where the DNA matches it firmly. Clone size is given for some rows only: seen once, a few or many times, or a class if the clone is expanded.

>TRBJ2-1|TRBV7-2|NA|NA|16
CASSPSSGVSYNEQFF
>TRBJ1-5|TRBV30|NA|NA|13
CAWGIDSNQPQHF
>TRBJ2-5|TRBV4-1|NA|NA|16
CASSQDSTSRAETQYF
>TRBJ2-1|TRBV3-1/TRBV3-2|TRBD2|NA|18
CASSQGTSGAGGHNEQFF
>TRBJ2-5|TRBV9|NA|NA|15
CASSPGTSPWETQYF
>TRBJ1-2|TRBV28|TRBD1|NA|13
CASSTGVNYGYTF
>TRBJ1-2|TRBV30|NA|NA|14
CAWSPTTNGYGYTF
>TRBJ2-7|TRBV7-2|TRBD2|NA|18
CASRLLGLAGDGNYEQYF
>TRBJ2-1|TRBV29-1|NA|NA|11
CSSITYNEQFF
>TRBJ1-4|TRBV7-2|NA|NA|14
CASSSGVSDEKLFF
>TRBJ2-6|TRBV19|TRBD1|once|17
CASTGTGLVSGANVLTF
>TRBJ1-2|TRBV7-2|NA|once|16
CASSSGGGVPNYGYTF
>TRBJ1-1|TRBV28|TRBD1|NA|15
CASDGDGTGNTEAFF
>TRBJ2-2|TRBV21-1|NA|once|19
CASSNWPAGGPPNTGELFF
>TRBJ2-1|TRBV6-1|NA|NA|16
CASSKGGGTSRREQFF